What follows are 16 T cell receptor beta chains derived from one specimen sequenced in a study of CD8 T cells in ankylosing spondylitis (dated 2017 in TCRdb). The full study reports these points: A TCR beta motif made up of under ten highly homologous amino acid variants appeared to be characteristic of blood from ankylosing spondylitis patients.

Library preparation employed 5' RACE. Data came from an Illumina HiSeq 2500. The public sequencing data were trimmed at Q25 with fastp and processed into clonotypes with MiXCR by TCRdb, which kept only in-frame beta chains. Each entry is one CDR3 protein sequence, shown with its most common DNA and genes. Counted in this sample were approximately 540,000 distinct CDR3 sequences; roughly 13% of them appeared once. The top ten hold approximately 6.3% of the sample. Their antigens remain unidentified. What was sequenced was blood, either unsorted or a sorted T cell fraction (not recorded which). Receptors were obtained from a male donor with ankylosing spondylitis.

Only a few counts were recorded for this clonotype. The chain employs TRBV20-1 and TRBJ2-3; the match to TRBD1 covers 7 bases. Looked up from germline, CDR1 is DFQATT and CDR2 is SNEGSKA (reference sequence). This CDR3 is built from 15 residues. V lost 5 bases, J lost 1 base, and 9 bases stayed unmatched. The CDR3: CSAQLVGGRTDTQYF. CDR3 coding DNA: TGCAGTGCTCAACTCGTAGGGGGCCGCACAGATACGCAGTATTTT.

This sequence joins TRBV20-1 and TRBJ1-3; weak D call: TRBD1 (5 bases). This CDR3 has 15 residues. V lost 0 bases to trimming and J lost 0 bases, with 9 bases between them. CDR1 is DFQATT, CDR2 SNEGSKA, per germline (reference sequence). Here the CDR3 DNA reads TGCAGTGCTAGAGATGGCGGGACCTCTGGAAACACCATATATTTT. Translated, it gives CSARDGGTSGNTIYF.

The rearrangement uses TRBV18 and TRBJ2-2, with a possible D match to TRBD2 (5 bases). V lost 3 bases to trimming and J lost 6 bases, with 8 bases between them. This CDR3 has 13 residues. Germline V CDR1 and CDR2: KGHSH, LQKENI. Written as DNA, the CDR3 is TGTGCCAGCTCACCTTCGAGGGCCGGGGAGCTGTTTTTT. Translated: CASSPSRAGELFF.

The chain recombines TRBV18 with TRBJ1-3; D not certain. The V gene lost 3 bases and the J gene lost 0 bases, with 9 bases spanning the gap. The CDR3 consists of 15 residues. Germline lookup yields CDR1 KGHSH and CDR2 LQKENI. CDR3 sequence reads: CASSPREGSGNTIYF. In DNA form, the CDR3 reads TGTGCCAGCTCACCTCGTGAGGGCTCTGGAAACACCATATATTTT. The whole variable domain, filled in from reference TRBV18 and TRBJ1-3, reads NAGVMQNPRHLVRRRGQEARLRCSPMKGHSHVYWYRQLPEEGLKFMVYLQKENIIDESGMPKERFSAEFPKEGPSILRIQQVVRGDSAAYFCASSPREGSGNTIYFGEGSWLTVV.

The chain employs TRBV20-1 and TRBJ2-1; 8 nucleotides agree with TRBD2. Trimming took 3 bases from V and 6 from J; bases not matched to a gene: 4. Looked up from germline, CDR1 is DFQATT and CDR2 is SNEGSKA (reference sequence). The CDR3 consists of 13 residues. As DNA, the CDR3 is TGCAGTGCTAGGGGGACTAGGGTCAATGAGCAGTTCTTC. As protein: CSARGTRVNEQFF.

The rearrangement links TRBV29-1 to TRBJ1-1, with TRBD1 identical over 7 bases. CDR1 is SQVTM and CDR2 is ANQGSEA in the germline V gene. The CDR3 spans 14 residues. Unmatched junction bases numbered 6, after V lost 5 bases and J lost 0 bases. CDR3 sequence (DNA): TGCAGCGTTCAGGGGGGATCTTTGAACACTGAAGCTTTCTTT. Amino acids: CSVQGGSLNTEAFF.

As concerns this clonotype: A read error may explain this, as a much larger clone is one base away. The rearrangement joins TRBV4-1 to TRBJ2-5; tentatively, D is TRBD2 (6 bases). Germline CDR1 MGHRA, CDR2 YSYEKL. The CDR3 consists of 15 residues. The CDR3 is CASGQDTREIETQYF. The CDR3 DNA reads TGCGCCAGCGGCCAAGATACTCGGGAGATAGAGACCCAGTACTTC.

CDR3 DNA: TGCAGTGCGTCACAGGGGACTAGCGGGAGGGCAACAGATACGCAGTATTTT. It encodes CSASQGTSGRATDTQYF. V usage is TRBV20-1 and J usage is TRBJ2-3; 16 nucleotides match TRBD2. Germline V lookup: CDR1 DFQATT, CDR2 SNEGSKA (reference sequence). CDR3 length: 17 residues. Germline trimming cut 6 bases from V and 3 bases from J; bases unmatched to any gene: 9.

This clonotype was counted many times. The chain has TRBV4-1 and TRBJ2-1; TRBD2 matches 9 bases. The ends lost 1 base at V and 6 bases at J; junction bases unmatched: 4. The CDR3 contains 15 residues. Germline V gives CDR1 MGHRA, CDR2 YSYEKL. DNA of the CDR3: TGCGCCAGCAGCCAAGCGGGACTAGCCCCCAATGAGCAGTTCTTC. This encodes CASSQAGLAPNEQFF.

There are many counts of this clonotype. The chain uses TRBV7-9 and TRBJ1-1, with a weak D call TRBD1 (5 bases). The CDR3 totals 14 residues. Germline CDR1 SEHNR, CDR2 FQNEAQ (reference sequence). The V end lost 1 base, the J end lost 2 bases, and 8 bases lay between the germline ends. CDR3 sequence: CASSLGDRNTEAFF. CDR3 in DNA: TGTGCCAGCAGCTTAGGCGACAGAAACACTGAAGCTTTCTTT.

CDR3 in DNA: TGTGCCAGCTCTGAGGATCTGGGACAGGGGGCAGTTGGCTACACCTTC. Its translation: CASSEDLGQGAVGYTF. This chain uses TRBV3-1 with TRBJ1-2; 12 nucleotides agree with TRBD1. The J segment lost 7 bases and the V segment lost 8 bases, leaving 14 bases of the junction unmatched. Germline CDR1 and CDR2: LGHDT and YNNKEL (reference sequence). The CDR3 sequence is 16 residues long.

This clonotype was found many times. The chain links TRBV5-1 to TRBJ1-3, with a tentative D call TRBD1 (6 bases). V was trimmed by 0 bases and J by 2 bases, leaving 9 bases between them. The CDR3 is 15 amino acids. Germline CDR1 SGHRS, CDR2 YFSETQ. CDR3 nucleotide sequence: TGCGCCAGCAGCTTGGAAGGGGGGACTGGAAACACCATATATTTT. It translates to CASSLEGGTGNTIYF.

The CDR3 loop reads CASSPNKNTEAFF. The CDR3 nucleotides read TGTGCCAGCAGCCCAAACAAGAACACTGAAGCTTTCTTT. The rearrangement links TRBV7-9 to TRBJ1-1; D unclear. Trimming took off 5 bases at V and 1 base at J, with 8 bases between the two ends. This CDR3 has 13 amino acids. The germline CDR1 and CDR2 sequences are SEHNR and FQNEAQ (reference sequence).

The rearrangement uses TRBV20-1 and TRBJ1-1; D unresolved. This CDR3 has 12 amino acids. V lost 3 bases to trimming and J lost 8 bases, with 13 bases between them. Germline CDR1 and CDR2: DFQATT and SNEGSKA (reference sequence). The CDR3 loop is CSASQDLSEAFF. The CDR3 region has the DNA TGCAGTGCTAGCCAGGACCTAAGCGAAGCTTTCTTT.

This clonotype was counted between two and nine times. The chain is built from TRBV7-8 and TRBJ1-2; D is possibly TRBD1 (5 bases). V lost 5 bases and J lost 7, with 11 bases in between. The CDR3 has 12 residues. Germline CDR1 SGHVS, CDR2 FQNEAQ. The CDR3 DNA is TGTGCCAGCAGCCCGACAGAGAGTGGCTACACCTTC. It translates to CASSPTESGYTF.

This clonotype was detected many times. The chain is built from TRBV29-1 and TRBJ1-1, with D possibly being TRBD1 (6 bases). Germline lookup yields CDR1 SQVTM and CDR2 ANQGSEA. The CDR3 contains 13 residues. V was clipped by 1 base and J by 1 base, with 7 bases between them. DNA for the CDR3: TGCAGCGTTGAAGCAGGGGCGAACACTGAAGCTTTCTTT. It is translated as CSVEAGANTEAFF.